This entry is about one TCR beta chain. Its antigen remains unidentified. This entry comes from a study of long-term antiretroviral therapy in people with HIV. Whole-study findings and limits: Once patients were on ART, diversity went higher but still fell short of transplant donor controls.

CDR1 and CDR2 (germline): LNHDA, SQIVND (reference sequence). The CDR3 sequence is 15 residues long. With V trimmed by 5 bases and J by 3 bases, 6 bases remained unmatched. It was version v3.0 of the immunoSEQ assay that was run at survey level. Profiling relied on immunoSEQ multiplex PCR, and the TCRdb table lists in-frame clones only, not all of them. The profile shows about 22,000 clones, 85% to 90% of them singletons. The receptor's source is a woman aged 25 to 39 with HIV. The source was unsorted PBMCs, collected 1.8 years before starting antiretroviral therapy. V and J are TRBV19 and TRBJ1-5, with TRBD1 matching 8 bases. CDR3 nucleotide sequence: TGTGCCAGTAGTCAGGGGGCTCGTAACAATCAGCCCCAGCATTTT. Translation: CASSQGARNNQPQHF. Full variable domain (outside the CDR3, taken from reference TRBV19 and TRBJ1-5): DGGITQSPKYLFRKEGQNVTLSCEQNLNHDAMYWYRQDPGQGLRLIYYSQIVNDFQKGDIAEGYSVSREKKESFPLTVTSAQKNPTAFYLCASSQGARNNQPQHFGDGTRLSIL.